Reported below is one T cell receptor (beta chain). The data were taken from a study of blood T cell repertoires in COVID-19. CDR1 and CDR2 (germline): SGHDN, FVKESK. The V gene end was trimmed by 1 base and the J gene end by 2 bases; junction bases not matched to a gene: 4. This CDR3 region has 15 residues. Measured with immunoSEQ multiplex PCR; TCRdb has only the in-frame clones, and not every one. Among 350,000 or so clones listed, over 75% were seen once. The sequenced material came from peripheral blood. The clonotype originates from a woman in her thirties with COVID-19, enrolled during active disease. The V gene is TRBV14, the J gene TRBJ2-7; 8 nucleotides align to TRBD2. CDR3 residues: CASSQGAGATYEQYF. CDR3 bases: TGTGCCAGCAGCCAAGGAGCGGGAGCCACCTACGAGCAGTACTTC.